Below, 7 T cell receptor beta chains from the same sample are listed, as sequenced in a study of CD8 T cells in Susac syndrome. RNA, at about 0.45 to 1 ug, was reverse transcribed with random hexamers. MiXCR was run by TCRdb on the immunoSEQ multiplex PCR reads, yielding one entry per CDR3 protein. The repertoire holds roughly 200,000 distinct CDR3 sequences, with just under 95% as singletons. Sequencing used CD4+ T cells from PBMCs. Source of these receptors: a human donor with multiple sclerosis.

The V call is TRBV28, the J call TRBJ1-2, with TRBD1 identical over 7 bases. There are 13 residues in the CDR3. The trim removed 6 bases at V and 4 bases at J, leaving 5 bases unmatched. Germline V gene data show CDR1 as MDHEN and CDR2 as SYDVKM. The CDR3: CASREQGVYGYTF. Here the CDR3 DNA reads TGTGCCAGCAGAGAGCAGGGGGTCTATGGCTACACCTTC.

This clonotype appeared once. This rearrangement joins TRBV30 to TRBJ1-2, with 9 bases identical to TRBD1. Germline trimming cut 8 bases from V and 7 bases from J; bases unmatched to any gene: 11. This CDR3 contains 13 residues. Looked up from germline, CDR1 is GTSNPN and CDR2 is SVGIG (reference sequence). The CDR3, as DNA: TGTGCCCGCAACCGGGGACAGGGAGGTGGCTACACCTTC. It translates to CARNRGQGGGYTF.

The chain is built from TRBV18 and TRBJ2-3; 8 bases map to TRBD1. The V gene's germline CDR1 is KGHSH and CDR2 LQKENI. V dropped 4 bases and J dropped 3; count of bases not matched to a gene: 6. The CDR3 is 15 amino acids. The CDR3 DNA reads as TGTGCCAGCTCACAGGGACAGGTCGCTACAGATACGCAGTATTTT. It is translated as CASSQGQVATDTQYF.

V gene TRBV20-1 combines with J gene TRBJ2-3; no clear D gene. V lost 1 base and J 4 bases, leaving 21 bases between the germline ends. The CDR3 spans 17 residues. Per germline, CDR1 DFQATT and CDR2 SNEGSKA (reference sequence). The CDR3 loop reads CSARVITTRMGADTQYF. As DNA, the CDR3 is TGCAGTGCTAGAGTCATCACGACCAGAATGGGCGCAGATACGCAGTATTTT.

CDR3 in DNA: TGTGCCTGGAGTGACAGGGGGCGCGGTGGCTACACCTTC. This sequence encodes CAWSDRGRGGYTF. The chain uses TRBV30 and TRBJ1-2; TRBD1 aligns across 9 bases. The CDR3 spans 13 residues. The germline gives CDR1 GTSNPN, CDR2 SVGIG (reference sequence). V was clipped by 1 base and J by 7 bases; unmatched bases: 4.

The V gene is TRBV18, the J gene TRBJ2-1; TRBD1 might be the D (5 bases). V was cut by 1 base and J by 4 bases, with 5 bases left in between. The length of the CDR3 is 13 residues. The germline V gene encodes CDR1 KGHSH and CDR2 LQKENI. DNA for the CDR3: TGTGCCAGCTCACCACAGGGGTACAATGAGCAGTTCTTC. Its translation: CASSPQGYNEQFF. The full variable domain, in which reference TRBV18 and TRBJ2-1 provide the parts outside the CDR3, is NAGVMQNPRHLVRRRGQEARLRCSPMKGHSHVYWYRQLPEEGLKFMVYLQKENIIDESGMPKERFSAEFPKEGPSILRIQQVVRGDSAAYFCASSPQGYNEQFFGPGTRLTVL.

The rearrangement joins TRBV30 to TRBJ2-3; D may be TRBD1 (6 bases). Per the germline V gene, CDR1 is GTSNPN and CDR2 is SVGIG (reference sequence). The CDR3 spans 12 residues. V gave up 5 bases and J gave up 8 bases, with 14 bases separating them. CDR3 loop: CAWEQGPATQYF. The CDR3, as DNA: TGTGCCTGGGAACAGGGACCGGCTACGCAGTATTTT.